The rows below give T cell receptor beta chains drawn from one sample of a study of tumour-infiltrating T cells in Burkitt lymphoma. Assay: immunoSEQ multiplex PCR; the TCRdb copy retains only in-frame clones and omits some. The sample records a few thousand clones, roughly 14% being singletons. Sequenced: tumor tissue. These receptors came from a human donor with Burkitt lymphoma. Both conserved end residues are part of each CDR3. D genes are given only for firm matches. Clone size appears in some rows only: once, few, many, or a class for an expanded clone.

V,D,length,size,J,DNA,CDR3
TRBV28,NA,14,NA,TRBJ1-1,TGTGCCAGTCTTACAGGGCTGGTGAACACTGAAGCTTTCTTT,CASLTGLVNTEAFF
TRBV27,TRBD1,16,NA,TRBJ2-1,TGTGCCAGCAGTGGGTTAGGGACAGGGAGCTGGAATGAGCAGTTCTTC,CASSGLGTGSWNEQFF
TRBV28,NA,12,NA,TRBJ1-1,TGTGCCGGACGGCGGGGTGCGACTGAAGCTTTCTTT,CAGRRGATEAFF
TRBV19,TRBD1,19,few,TRBJ1-5,TGTGCCAGTAGTAAGAACGGACAGGGTAGTCTTGTTAGCAATCAGCCCCAGCATTTT,CASSKNGQGSLVSNQPQHF
TRBV29-1,TRBD1,11,NA,TRBJ2-7,TGCAGCGTGGGACAGGGCCGCGAGCAGTACTTC,CSVGQGREQYF
TRBV19,NA,12,few,TRBJ1-2,TGTGCCAGCCTAGGTGATAACTATGGCTACACCTTC,CASLGDNYGYTF
TRBV5-1,NA,14,NA,TRBJ1-3,TGCGCCAGCAGCGATGGTGGGTCTGGAAACACCATATATTTT,CASSDGGSGNTIYF
TRBV13,NA,16,NA,TRBJ2-1,TGTGCCAGCAGCTTAGTTACTAGATCCCCCTACAATGAGCAGTTCTTC,CASSLVTRSPYNEQFF
TRBV2,NA,15,few,TRBJ1-6,TGTGCCAGCGGGGGCGGATCGTTATCTAATTCACTCCTCCACTTT,CASGGGSLSNSLLHF
TRBV6-5,NA,14,few,TRBJ1-2,TGTGCCAGCAGTTACGAGGCCAGGGGCTATGGCTACACCTTC,CASSYEARGYGYTF
TRBV13,NA,15,few,TRBJ1-3,TGTGCCAGCAGCTTTGGGGACGACTCTGGAAACACCATATATTTT,CASSFGDDSGNTIYF
TRBV15,NA,12,NA,TRBJ2-5,TGTGCCACCAGCAGACCCTCGGAGACCCAGTACTTC,CATSRPSETQYF
TRBV19,TRBD1,15,NA,TRBJ1-1,TGTGCCAGTAGTCCTTGGACAGGGGGGTCTACTGAAGCTTTCTTT,CASSPWTGGSTEAFF
TRBV7-9,TRBD1,13,NA,TRBJ2-1,TGTGCCAGCAGCATCGGGACAGAAAGACAACAGTTCTTC,CASSIGTERQQFF
TRBV5-1,NA,14,few,TRBJ1-1,TGCGCCAGCAGCTTGGAGGCCTCCAACACTGAAGCTTTCTTT,CASSLEASNTEAFF
TRBV11-2,TRBD1,15,large,TRBJ1-5,TGTGCCAGCAGCTTTGGACAGGGATTCAATCAGCCCCAGCATTTT,CASSFGQGFNQPQHF
TRBV6-1,NA,14,few,TRBJ1-2,TGTGCCAGTCAAGGACGGCAATTTAACTATGGCTACACCTTC,CASQGRQFNYGYTF
TRBV5-1,TRBD2,17,large,TRBJ2-2,TGCGCCAGCAGCTTGGGCCCCAGGGAGGGCGACACCGGGGAGCTGTTTTTT,CASSLGPREGDTGELFF
TRBV7-9,TRBD1,13,few,TRBJ1-4,TGTGCCAGCGGTCTACAGGGGGCTGAAAAACTGTTTTTT,CASGLQGAEKLFF
TRBV6-5,TRBD1,13,NA,TRBJ1-2,TGTGCCAGCAGATATACAGGGGTCTATGGCTACACCTTC,CASRYTGVYGYTF
TRBV5-1,TRBD1,16,NA,TRBJ2-2,TGCGCCAGCAGCTCCACCACAGGGGTCGGTTCCGGGGAGCTGTTTTTT,CASSSTTGVGSGELFF
TRBV29-1,NA,12,few,TRBJ2-5,TGCACCATATTGTCTGGACAGGAGACCCAGTACTTC,CTILSGQETQYF
TRBV5-6,NA,14,few,TRBJ1-5,TGTGCCAGCAGCTTGAGGCAGGGCAATCAGCCCCAGCATTTT,CASSLRQGNQPQHF
TRBV18,NA,13,few,TRBJ2-2,TGTGCCAGCTCAGGTCTCAGTGGCGGGGAGCTGTTTTTT,CASSGLSGGELFF
TRBV6-1,NA,11,NA,TRBJ2-7,TGTGCCAGCATTTATCTCAGGTTTTTATACTTC,CASIYLRFLYF
TRBV2,NA,14,NA,TRBJ1-1,TGTGCCAGCAGTGAAGCTCGGCATCTCACTGAAGCTTTCTTT,CASSEARHLTEAFF